A selection of T cell receptor beta chains follows, all from one sample in a study of cytomegalovirus exposure and HLA in healthy donors. Generated by immunoSEQ multiplex PCR, the TCRdb table keeps only in-frame clones and is missing some. The profile shows 130,000 to 150,000 clones, nearly 85% of them singletons. Sample: PBMCs. These TCRs come from a male donor in good health and CMV-seronegative. CDR3s include the opening cysteine and the closing phenylalanine or tryptophan. D genes are given only for firm matches. Clone size is given for some rows only: seen once, a few or many times, or a class if the clone is expanded.

d_call: NA; j_call: TRBJ2-7; clone_size: NA; v_call: TRBV7-2; cdr3_length: 13; cdr3_aa: CASSSPGRGEQYF; cdr3_nt: TGTGCCAGCAGCTCGCCGGGCCGGGGTGAGCAGTACTTC
d_call: TRBD2; j_call: TRBJ2-2; clone_size: NA; v_call: TRBV7-8; cdr3_length: 19; cdr3_aa: CASSPTGLATRRNTGELFF; cdr3_nt: TGTGCCAGCAGCCCTACGGGACTAGCGACCCGGAGGAACACCGGGGAGCTGTTTTTT
d_call: TRBD2; j_call: TRBJ2-4; clone_size: NA; v_call: TRBV14; cdr3_length: 16; cdr3_aa: CASSQGRLAGANIQYF; cdr3_nt: TGTGCCAGCAGCCAAGGGCGACTAGCGGGAGCTAACATTCAGTACTTC
d_call: TRBD2; j_call: TRBJ2-2; clone_size: once; v_call: TRBV5-1; cdr3_length: 15; cdr3_aa: CASSSGRPNTGELFF; cdr3_nt: TGCGCCAGCAGCTCCGGGAGGCCAAACACCGGGGAGCTGTTTTTT
d_call: NA; j_call: TRBJ2-2; clone_size: NA; v_call: TRBV18; cdr3_length: 17; cdr3_aa: CASSPPNGGLNTGELFF; cdr3_nt: TGTGCCAGCTCACCACCGAACGGGGGGCTTAACACCGGGGAGCTGTTTTTT
d_call: TRBD2; j_call: TRBJ2-1; clone_size: NA; v_call: TRBV2; cdr3_length: 15; cdr3_aa: CASRGEGGPYNEQFF; cdr3_nt: TGTGCCAGCAGGGGGGAGGGAGGGCCCTACAATGAGCAGTTCTTC
d_call: TRBD1; j_call: TRBJ2-3; clone_size: once; v_call: TRBV5-4; cdr3_length: 15; cdr3_aa: CASSTTGVTTDTQYF; cdr3_nt: TGTGCCAGCAGCACAACAGGGGTTACCACAGATACGCAGTATTTT
d_call: NA; j_call: TRBJ1-2; clone_size: NA; v_call: TRBV28; cdr3_length: 13; cdr3_aa: CASSEQGGYGYTF; cdr3_nt: TGTGCCAGCAGTGAACAGGGCGGCTATGGCTACACCTTC
d_call: TRBD2; j_call: TRBJ2-1; clone_size: NA; v_call: TRBV9; cdr3_length: 15; cdr3_aa: CASSPRGADYNEQFF; cdr3_nt: TGTGCCAGCAGCCCGCGGGGGGCCGACTACAATGAGCAGTTCTTC
d_call: NA; j_call: TRBJ2-1; clone_size: NA; v_call: TRBV4-3; cdr3_length: 17; cdr3_aa: CASSQDDWLAGNNEQFF; cdr3_nt: TGCGCCAGCAGCCAAGATGACTGGCTAGCAGGAAACAATGAGCAGTTCTTC
d_call: NA; j_call: TRBJ2-5; clone_size: few; v_call: TRBV6-5; cdr3_length: 14; cdr3_aa: CASREWRTQETQYF; cdr3_nt: TGTGCCAGCAGGGAGTGGAGGACGCAAGAGACCCAGTACTTC
d_call: NA; j_call: TRBJ2-5; clone_size: NA; v_call: TRBV5-6; cdr3_length: 16; cdr3_aa: CASSLEGVASQETQYF; cdr3_nt: TGTGCCAGCAGCTTAGAGGGGGTAGCGTCCCAAGAGACCCAGTACTTC
d_call: TRBD2; j_call: TRBJ2-1; clone_size: NA; v_call: TRBV2; cdr3_length: 14; cdr3_aa: CASTLADHYNEQFF; cdr3_nt: TGTGCCAGCACTCTAGCGGACCACTACAATGAGCAGTTCTTC
d_call: NA; j_call: TRBJ1-3; clone_size: NA; v_call: TRBV6-1; cdr3_length: 14; cdr3_aa: CASRPGTSGNTIYF; cdr3_nt: TGTGCCAGCAGGCCGGGAACCTCTGGAAACACCATATATTTT
d_call: NA; j_call: TRBJ1-2; clone_size: NA; v_call: TRBV7-2; cdr3_length: 16; cdr3_aa: CASSFPIAQRGRAVYF; cdr3_nt: TGTGCCAGCAGCTTCCCCATCGCACAAAGGGGCAGGGCTGTCTACTTC
d_call: NA; j_call: TRBJ1-2; clone_size: few; v_call: TRBV11-2; cdr3_length: 17; cdr3_aa: CASSLDRDRKGLDGYTF; cdr3_nt: TGTGCCAGCAGCTTAGATCGGGACCGAAAGGGACTGGATGGCTACACCTTC
d_call: NA; j_call: TRBJ2-2; clone_size: NA; v_call: TRBV29-1; cdr3_length: 14; cdr3_aa: CSVGQKMNTGELFF; cdr3_nt: TGCAGCGTCGGTCAAAAGATGAACACCGGGGAGCTGTTTTTT
d_call: TRBD1; j_call: TRBJ2-2; clone_size: few; v_call: TRBV7-9; cdr3_length: 16; cdr3_aa: CASSTTGVPNTGELFF; cdr3_nt: TGTGCCAGCAGTACGACAGGGGTCCCGAACACCGGGGAGCTGTTTTTT
d_call: NA; j_call: TRBJ2-5; clone_size: NA; v_call: TRBV19; cdr3_length: 12; cdr3_aa: CASNSAGETQYF; cdr3_nt: TGTGCCAGTAATTCCGCCGGGGAGACCCAGTACTTC
d_call: NA; j_call: TRBJ2-7; clone_size: NA; v_call: TRBV30; cdr3_length: 11; cdr3_aa: CAWSQSYEQYF; cdr3_nt: TGTGCCTGGAGTCAGTCCTACGAGCAGTACTTC
d_call: TRBD1; j_call: TRBJ1-2; clone_size: NA; v_call: TRBV27; cdr3_length: 17; cdr3_aa: CASSSGQGASLNYGYTF; cdr3_nt: TGTGCCAGCAGTTCGGGACAGGGGGCAAGTCTAAACTATGGCTACACCTTC
d_call: TRBD2; j_call: TRBJ2-7; clone_size: NA; v_call: TRBV7-9; cdr3_length: 15; cdr3_aa: CASSQEQAGSYEQYF; cdr3_nt: TGTGCCAGCAGCCAAGAACAAGCGGGGTCCTACGAGCAGTACTTC
d_call: NA; j_call: TRBJ2-5; clone_size: NA; v_call: TRBV6-4; cdr3_length: 16; cdr3_aa: CASSWAGIRDQETQYF; cdr3_nt: TGTGCCAGCAGTTGGGCAGGGATCAGGGACCAAGAGACCCAGTACTTC
d_call: NA; j_call: TRBJ1-1; clone_size: NA; v_call: TRBV28; cdr3_length: 13; cdr3_aa: CASSLSGIYWAFF; cdr3_nt: TGTGCCAGCAGTTTGTCAGGGATATATTGGGCTTTCTTT
d_call: TRBD2; j_call: TRBJ2-1; clone_size: once; v_call: TRBV6-4; cdr3_length: 15; cdr3_aa: CASSPTSGSYNEQFF; cdr3_nt: TGTGCCAGCAGTCCAACTAGCGGCTCCTACAATGAGCAGTTCTTC
d_call: NA; j_call: TRBJ2-3; clone_size: NA; v_call: TRBV6-6; cdr3_length: 16; cdr3_aa: CASSPLRGPSTDTQYF; cdr3_nt: TGTGCCAGCAGCCCCCTGCGGGGGCCTAGCACAGATACGCAGTATTTT
d_call: NA; j_call: TRBJ1-3; clone_size: NA; v_call: TRBV30; cdr3_length: 16; cdr3_aa: CAWSSNGQFSGNTIYF; cdr3_nt: TGTGCCTGGAGTTCCAATGGACAATTCTCTGGAAACACCATATATTTT
d_call: TRBD1; j_call: TRBJ1-2; clone_size: NA; v_call: TRBV19; cdr3_length: 14; cdr3_aa: CASSFDREYYGYTF; cdr3_nt: TGTGCCAGTAGTTTCGACAGGGAGTACTATGGCTACACCTTC
d_call: TRBD1; j_call: TRBJ2-7; clone_size: NA; v_call: TRBV5-1; cdr3_length: 14; cdr3_aa: CASSLTGEPYEQYF; cdr3_nt: TGCGCCAGCAGCTTGACAGGGGAGCCCTACGAGCAGTACTTC
d_call: NA; j_call: TRBJ2-7; clone_size: NA; v_call: TRBV6-6; cdr3_length: 14; cdr3_aa: CASSYLDGTYEQYF; cdr3_nt: TGTGCCAGCAGTTACCTTGACGGGACCTACGAGCAGTACTTC
d_call: TRBD2; j_call: TRBJ2-5; clone_size: NA; v_call: TRBV9; cdr3_length: 16; cdr3_aa: CASSGGTSGEPETQYF; cdr3_nt: TGTGCCAGCAGCGGCGGGACTAGCGGCGAACCAGAGACCCAGTACTTC
d_call: TRBD2; j_call: TRBJ2-1; clone_size: few; v_call: TRBV7-3; cdr3_length: 16; cdr3_aa: CASSLKPSGSFVEQFF; cdr3_nt: TGTGCCAGCAGCTTAAAGCCTAGCGGGAGCTTCGTTGAGCAGTTCTTC
d_call: NA; j_call: TRBJ2-7; clone_size: once; v_call: TRBV7-2; cdr3_length: 15; cdr3_aa: CASSLDWGRPDEQYF; cdr3_nt: TGTGCCAGCAGCTTAGATTGGGGGAGGCCCGACGAGCAGTACTTC
d_call: TRBD2; j_call: TRBJ2-1; clone_size: NA; v_call: TRBV5-4; cdr3_length: 16; cdr3_aa: CASSFAGTSGVNEQFF; cdr3_nt: TGTGCCAGCAGCTTCGCCGGGACTAGCGGGGTGAATGAGCAGTTCTTC
d_call: NA; j_call: TRBJ1-2; clone_size: NA; v_call: TRBV7-9; cdr3_length: 14; cdr3_aa: CASSPQGDRRGYTF; cdr3_nt: TGTGCCAGCAGCCCCCAAGGAGACAGACGGGGCTACACCTTC
d_call: NA; j_call: TRBJ2-5; clone_size: NA; v_call: TRBV14; cdr3_length: 18; cdr3_aa: CASSQAEDSVPNQETQYF; cdr3_nt: TGTGCCAGCAGCCAAGCCGAGGACAGCGTACCTAATCAAGAGACCCAGTACTTC
d_call: TRBD2; j_call: TRBJ2-5; clone_size: NA; v_call: TRBV19; cdr3_length: 15; cdr3_aa: CASRGTSWGQETQYF; cdr3_nt: TGTGCCAGCAGGGGGACTAGCTGGGGGCAAGAGACCCAGTACTTC